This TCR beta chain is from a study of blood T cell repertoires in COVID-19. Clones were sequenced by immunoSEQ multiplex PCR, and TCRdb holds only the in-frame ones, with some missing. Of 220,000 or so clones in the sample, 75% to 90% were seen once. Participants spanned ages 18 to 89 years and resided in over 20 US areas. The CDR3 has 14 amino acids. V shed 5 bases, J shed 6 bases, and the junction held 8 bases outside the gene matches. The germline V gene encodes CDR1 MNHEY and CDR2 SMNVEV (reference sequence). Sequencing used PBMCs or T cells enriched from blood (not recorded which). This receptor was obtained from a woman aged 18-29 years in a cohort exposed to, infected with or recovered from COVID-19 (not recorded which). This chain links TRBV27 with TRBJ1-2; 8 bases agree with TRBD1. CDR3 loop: CASSAIQGADGYTF. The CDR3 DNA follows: TGTGCCAGCAGTGCTATCCAGGGGGCTGATGGCTACACCTTC.